The 19 T cell receptor beta chains below were found in one sample sequenced in a study of blood T cell repertoires in COVID-19. The protocol was immunoSEQ multiplex PCR, while the TCRdb copy is restricted to in-frame clones and leaves out a portion. The table has 70,000 or so clones, about four fifths seen once; the top ten hold more than 9.5%. The sample was peripheral blood. These receptor sequences come from a woman older than 75 with acute or convalescent COVID-19.

This clone was picked up a small number of times. The CDR3 DNA follows: TGTGCCAGCAGCTTGATCCAAGCGGGGGGGCCCCGATCAGAGCAGTTCTTC. It translates to CASSLIQAGGPRSEQFF. V is TRBV11-2 and J is TRBJ2-1; 10 bases agree with TRBD2. With 3 bases clipped from V and 10 bases from J, the junction kept 15 bases outside the gene matches. Germline V gives CDR1 SGHAT, CDR2 FQNNGV. The CDR3 covers 17 residues.

In this sample, this clone turned up a few times. The chain recombines TRBV27 with TRBJ1-2; TRBD1 aligns across 7 bases. J gave up 13 bases and V 5 bases, and 13 bases lay outside the gene matches. There are 13 residues in the CDR3. The germline V gene encodes CDR1 MNHEY and CDR2 SMNVEV (reference sequence). CDR3 sequence (DNA): TGTGCCAGCAGTCTACGATGGCAGGGGGACGCCACCTTC. This sequence encodes CASSLRWQGDATF.

The chain couples TRBV19 to TRBJ2-3, with D perhaps TRBD2 (6 bases). The CDR3 is made up of 14 amino acids. Germline V CDR1 and CDR2: LNHDA, SQIVND (reference sequence). Trimming removed 5 bases at V and 4 bases at J, with 13 bases between. CDR3 nucleotides: TGTGCCAGTAGTTCTAGCGTGGGGCCAGATACGCAGTATTTT. Its protein is CASSSSVGPDTQYF.

CDR3 loop: CASSVAGANVLTF. In nucleotides, the CDR3 is TGTGCCTCTAGTGTCGCTGGGGCCAACGTCCTGACTTTC. The chain couples TRBV30 to TRBJ2-6, with D uncertain. V gave up 7 bases and J gave up 2 bases, with 9 bases separating them. Germline CDR1 reads GTSNPN; CDR2 reads SVGIG (reference sequence). This CDR3 region has 13 residues.

V gene TRBV3-1 (or the pseudogene TRBV3-2) combines with J gene TRBJ2-3, with TRBD2 matching over 9 bases. The germline gives CDR1 LGHDT, CDR2 YNNKEL (reference sequence). The CDR3 is 17 residues long. J lost 2 bases, V lost 2 bases, and 8 bases had no gene match. Here the CDR3 reads CASSQTPTSGLTDTQYF. CDR3 nucleotides: TGTGCCAGCAGCCAAACCCCTACTAGCGGGCTCACAGATACGCAGTATTTT.

A remark on this clone: The junction and the germline gene differ at one end; a read error may be behind it. The chain is built from TRBV7-7 and TRBJ1-3; 8 positions match TRBD1. The CDR3 runs to 14 residues. Per the germline V gene, CDR1 is SSHAT and CDR2 is FNYEAQ (reference sequence). CDR3 loop: CASSPGTGGNTIYF. CDR3 nucleotides: TGTGCTAGCAGCCCCGGGACAGGAGGAAACACCATATATTTT.

This clone showed up just once. The chain employs TRBV5-1 and TRBJ2-5, with 8 bases identical to TRBD2. Germline assignment: CDR1 SGHRS and CDR2 YFSETQ. V lost 4 bases and J lost 4; bases outside the gene matches: 6. The CDR3 has 14 amino acids. The CDR3 DNA reads TGCGCCAGCAGCCCAAGCGGGGGAGTAGAGACCCAGTACTTC. This gives the protein CASSPSGGVETQYF.

V and J are TRBV7-8 and TRBJ1-1; a possible D gene is TRBD1 (5 bases). V gave up 4 bases and J gave up 2 bases, with 17 bases separating them. The length of the CDR3 is 16 residues. Germline V gene sequence: CDR1 SGHVS, CDR2 FQNEAQ. CDR3 residues: CASSSTSRQLNTEAFF. DNA for the CDR3: TGTGCCAGCAGCTCCACGTCCCGACAGTTAAACACTGAAGCTTTCTTT.

The CDR3 is CSASGSNSGNTIYF. CDR3 in DNA: TGCAGTGCTAGTGGCTCTAACTCTGGAAACACCATATATTTT. The chain employs TRBV20-1 and TRBJ1-3; no clear D. This CDR3 has 14 amino acids. Deletions cut 3 bases from V and 0 bases from J, with 9 bases between. Germline V gene data show CDR1 as DFQATT and CDR2 as SNEGSKA (reference sequence).

The chain has TRBV14 and TRBJ2-1; 11 bases are shared with TRBD2. The V gene's germline CDR1 is SGHDN and CDR2 FVKESK. The ends lost 1 base at V and 9 bases at J; junction bases unmatched: 5. This CDR3 is 15 amino acids long. Here the CDR3 DNA reads TGTGCCAGCAGCCAAGCTAGCGGGGGGAGAGTTGAGCAGTTCTTC. This gives the protein CASSQASGGRVEQFF.

The chain recombines TRBV29-1 with TRBJ2-4; D perhaps matches TRBD2 (5 bases). Germline CDR1 is SQVTM and CDR2 is ANQGSEA. V was trimmed by 4 bases and J by 1 base, leaving 23 bases between them. CDR3 length equals 18 residues. CDR3: CSVASASSRERAKNIQYF. CDR3 in DNA: TGCAGCGTTGCCTCCGCTTCATCAAGGGAGAGGGCCAAAAACATTCAGTACTTC.

This clone has only a few counts. This rearrangement joins TRBV18 to TRBJ1-4; no firm D call. The V end lost 2 bases, the J end lost 10 bases, and 11 bases lay between the germline ends. This CDR3 has 13 amino acids. Per the germline V gene, CDR1 is KGHSH and CDR2 is LQKENI. The CDR3 DNA reads TGTGCCAGCTCACCAGAGCAGGATGGAAAACTGTTTTTT. Encoded protein: CASSPEQDGKLFF.

The chain carries TRBV27 and TRBJ1-2, with TRBD1 as a possible D gene (6 bases). Germline CDR1 is MNHEY and CDR2 is SMNVEV (reference sequence). The CDR3 sequence is 16 residues long. Trimming shortened V by 6 bases and J by 4 bases, and 21 bases separated the two germline ends. The DNA for the CDR3 is TGTGCCAGCAGCCCATCCTGGGGGGGCGGGGGCTATGGCTACACCTTC. It is translated as CASSPSWGGGGYGYTF.

The gene calls are TRBV30 and TRBJ1-1, with TRBD1 matching 10 bases. In germline, CDR1 is GTSNPN, CDR2 SVGIG (reference sequence). Trimming took 1 base from V and 6 from J; bases not matched to a gene: 5. The CDR3 covers 14 residues. Written as DNA, the CDR3 is TGTGCCTGGAGTGCGGGACAGGGGATCTCTGAAGCTTTCTTT. Its protein is CAWSAGQGISEAFF.

As to this clone: This CDR3 is also generated by other DNA sequences in the sample. The V call is TRBV6-1, the J call TRBJ2-7; D call uncertain. Per germline, CDR1 MNHNS and CDR2 SASEGT. V was cut by 2 bases and J by 3 bases, with 2 bases left in between. The CDR3 is 11 residues long. This CDR3 reads CASSELYEQYF. The DNA for the CDR3 is TGTGCCAGCAGTGAACTCTACGAGCAGTACTTC.

The rearrangement joins TRBV13 to TRBJ2-7, with 8 bases identical to TRBD2. This CDR3 is built from 16 residues. CDR1 PRHDT and CDR2 FYEKMQ come from the germline V gene (reference sequence). With V trimmed by 1 base and J by 2 bases, 7 bases remained unmatched. The CDR3 sequence is CASSLAGAGGTYEQYF. CDR3 DNA sequence: TGTGCCAGCAGCTTAGCGGGTGCGGGGGGTACCTACGAGCAGTACTTC.

This sequence joins TRBV19 and TRBJ1-1; 10 bases fit TRBD1. Losses at the gene ends were 3 bases for V and 6 bases for J; bases not matched to a gene: 7. The CDR3 is 15 amino acids. The germline V gene has CDR1 LNHDA and CDR2 SQIVND (reference sequence). The CDR3 spells CASSIRETGGPEAFF. CDR3 DNA: TGTGCCAGTAGTATCCGGGAGACAGGGGGCCCTGAAGCTTTCTTT.

V gene TRBV2 combines with J gene TRBJ2-1, with 8 bases fitting TRBD1. Germline-derived CDR1 and CDR2 are SNHLY and FYNNEI. Germline trimming cut 6 bases from V and 5 bases from J; bases unmatched to any gene: 3. The CDR3 is made up of 13 amino acids. The CDR3 DNA reads as TGTGCCAGCAGGGACAGGGTAGACAATGAGCAGTTCTTC. It yields the protein CASRDRVDNEQFF.

In this sample, this clone turned up once. V and J are TRBV19 and TRBJ2-7; 10 positions agree with TRBD1. V was clipped by 10 bases and J by 2 bases; unmatched bases: 2. The CDR3 runs 12 residues. Looked up from germline, CDR1 is LNHDA and CDR2 is SQIVND (reference sequence). CDR3 region: CATGTGAYEQYF. CDR3 bases: TGTGCCACTGGGACAGGGGCCTACGAGCAGTACTTC. The variable domain in full, completed from reference TRBV19 and TRBJ2-7, reads DGGITQSPKYLFRKEGQNVTLSCEQNLNHDAMYWYRQDPGQGLRLIYYSQIVNDFQKGDIAEGYSVSREKKESFPLTVTSAQKNPTAFYLCATGTGAYEQYFGPGTRLTVT.